These 26 T cell receptor beta chains share one sample of origin, sequenced in a study of OX40 agonist ivuxolimab in advanced cancers. The receptor library was made with the immunoSEQ multiplex PCR assay. Entries here come from immuneACCESS through TCRdb and include only in-frame sequences with V and J called. Some clones fail to appear in such tables; in the studies checked, an unresolved V gene covers under half of the shortfall, and the cause of the remainder is unknown. The sample table holds some 50,000 clones, of which just under 95% were seen once. More than 9.5% of the sample is held by the ten biggest clonotypes. The sample in question was CD4+ or CD8+ T cells sorted from blood, obtained in a trial of the OX40 agonist ivuxolimab. These TCRs come from an adult with an advanced solid tumor such as melanoma, head and neck, liver or kidney cancer.

The chain couples TRBV6-5 to TRBJ2-7; weak D call: TRBD2 (5 bases). V was clipped by 0 bases and J by 6 bases, with 9 bases between them. The germline V gene has CDR1 MNHEY and CDR2 SVGAGI. The CDR3 runs to 13 residues. In DNA, the CDR3 is TGTGCCAGCAGTTACTCCGCGGGTGGCGAGCAGTACTTC. As protein: CASSYSAGGEQYF.

V and J are TRBV7-2 and TRBJ2-1, with TRBD2 identical over 7 bases. Germline V gene data show CDR1 as SGHTA and CDR2 as FQGNSA. The V gene end was trimmed by 1 base and the J gene end by 8 bases; junction bases not matched to a gene: 14. The CDR3 covers 17 residues. The CDR3 coding sequence is TGTGCCAGCAGCTTAGGGGCGATACGGACTAGTGCATATGAGCAGTTCTTC. Its translation: CASSLGAIRTSAYEQFF.

This chain connects TRBV9 to TRBJ2-7; TRBD2 might be the D (5 bases). Germline CDR1 SGDLS, CDR2 YYNGEE. CDR3 length: 16 amino acids. Trimming left V 0 bases short and J 0 bases short, with 13 bases between. CDR3 sequence (DNA): TGTGCCAGCAGCGTAGACAGCGGCTTAAGCTCCTACGAGCAGTACTTC. Its translation is CASSVDSGLSSYEQYF.

The V gene is TRBV4-2, the J gene TRBJ2-7, with D perhaps assigned TRBD1 or TRBD2 (6 bases each). Trimming stripped 0 bases from V and 1 base from J, with 19 bases between. CDR3 length: 18 residues. From germline, CDR1 is LGHNA and CDR2 YNFKEQ. The CDR3 reads CASSQERPGASASYEQYF. CDR3 DNA sequence: TGTGCCAGCAGCCAAGAGCGTCCAGGGGCTAGCGCTTCCTACGAGCAGTACTTC.

The rearrangement links TRBV5-4 to TRBJ2-3; D may be TRBD1 (5 bases). Trimming took off 10 bases at V and 4 bases at J, with 13 bases between the two ends. CDR3 length equals 12 residues. Germline V CDR1 and CDR2: SGHNT, YYREEE (reference sequence). The CDR3 reads CAAGWGPDTQYF. The CDR3 DNA sequence: TGTGCCGCCGGGTGGGGCCCAGATACGCAGTATTTT. The whole variable domain, filled in from reference TRBV5-4 and TRBJ2-3, reads ETGVTQSPTHLIKTRGQQVTLRCSSQSGHNTVSWYQQALGQGPQFIFQYYREEENGRGNFPPRFSGLQFPNYSSELNVNALELDDSALYLCAAGWGPDTQYFGPGTRLTVL.

The chain is built from TRBV11-2 and TRBJ1-1; D ambiguous. Germline V CDR1 and CDR2: SGHAT, FQNNGV. The V end lost 1 base, the J end lost 5 bases, and 14 bases lay between the germline ends. The CDR3 has 15 amino acids. The CDR3 loop is CASSLGAIGWTEAFF. The CDR3 bases are TGTGCCAGCAGCTTAGGGGCGATAGGGTGGACTGAAGCTTTCTTT.

The chain uses TRBV30 and TRBJ1-1, with D perhaps TRBD1 (5 bases). V lost 4 bases and J lost 0, with 15 bases in between. The CDR3 extends over 15 amino acids. Germline V gene data show CDR1 as GTSNPN and CDR2 as SVGIG (reference sequence). The CDR3 sequence is CAWTPTANMNTEAFF. The CDR3 nucleotides read TGTGCCTGGACTCCGACAGCGAACATGAACACTGAAGCTTTCTTT.

The chain carries TRBV5-6 and TRBJ2-7; D not certain. CDR1 is SGHDT and CDR2 is YYEEEE in the germline V gene. The CDR3 runs 14 residues. V dropped 2 bases and J dropped 0 bases, with 9 bases sitting between them. The CDR3 sequence is CASSFILGSYEQYF. The DNA for the CDR3 is TGTGCCAGCAGCTTTATCCTGGGCTCCTACGAGCAGTACTTC.

The V and J genes are TRBV6-6 and TRBJ1-5, with 9 nucleotides matching TRBD1. From germline, CDR1 is MNHNY and CDR2 SVGAGI (reference sequence). This CDR3 has 16 amino acids. Unmatched junction bases numbered 9, after V lost 5 bases and J lost 4 bases. The CDR3 protein is CASSRGGDRENQPQHF. CDR3 coding DNA: TGTGCCAGCAGTAGAGGAGGGGACAGGGAGAATCAGCCCCAGCATTTT.

The rearrangement links TRBV27 to TRBJ2-3; 7 nucleotides match TRBD2. Germline loops: CDR1 MNHEY, CDR2 SMNVEV (reference sequence). The CDR3 sequence is 15 residues long. With V trimmed by 5 bases and J by 4 bases, 9 bases remained unmatched. CDR3 protein: CASSLWAGVADTQYF. CDR3 nucleotide sequence: TGTGCCAGCAGTCTATGGGCGGGAGTGGCAGATACGCAGTATTTT.

The gene calls are TRBV9 and TRBJ2-3; TRBD2 is a possible D gene (6 bases). CDR1 SGDLS and CDR2 YYNGEE come from the germline V gene. The ends were cut back, 4 bases at V and 4 bases at J, with 16 bases in the middle. The length of the CDR3 is 15 residues. CDR3 in DNA: TGTGCCAGCAGCCCCTCGGGGAGCGGGTCAGATACGCAGTATTTT. This sequence encodes CASSPSGSGSDTQYF.

This chain connects TRBV11-1 to TRBJ1-2, with D tentatively TRBD1 (6 bases). The germline CDR1 and CDR2 sequences are SGHAT and FQDESV (reference sequence). V shed 0 bases and J shed 3 bases, with 14 bases lying between them. This CDR3 is 16 amino acids long. DNA for the CDR3: TGTGCCAGCAGCTTAGCGCCAGGGGAAATTGACTATGGCTACACCTTC. Protein sequence: CASSLAPGEIDYGYTF. The entire variable domain, with the rest obtained from reference TRBV11-1 and TRBJ1-2, is as follows: EAEVAQSPRYKITEKSQAVAFWCDPISGHATLYWYRQILGQGPELLVQFQDESVVDDSQLPKDRFSAERLKGVDSTLKIQPAELGDSAMYLCASSLAPGEIDYGYTFGSGTRLTVV.

The CDR3 reads CASSSREGGPGGELFF. In nucleotides, the CDR3 is TGTGCCAGCAGCTCCCGAGAGGGAGGGCCTGGCGGGGAGCTGTTTTTT. The V gene is TRBV5-4, the J gene TRBJ2-2; 7 bases align to TRBD2. This CDR3 contains 16 residues. V was pared by 3 bases and J by 7 bases, with 12 bases of the junction left unmatched. Germline CDR1 SGHNT, CDR2 YYREEE (reference sequence). The full variable domain, in which reference TRBV5-4 and TRBJ2-2 provide the parts outside the CDR3, is ETGVTQSPTHLIKTRGQQVTLRCSSQSGHNTVSWYQQALGQGPQFIFQYYREEENGRGNFPPRFSGLQFPNYSSELNVNALELDDSALYLCASSSREGGPGGELFFGEGSRLTVL.

V and J are TRBV5-6 and TRBJ1-5; D call uncertain. CDR3 size: 17 residues. Looked up from germline, CDR1 is SGHDT and CDR2 is YYEEEE. V lost 4 bases to trimming and J lost 2 bases, with 19 bases between them. DNA of the CDR3: TGTGCCAGCAGCAAGCAAACTTACACACGGGGCAATCAGCCCCAGCATTTT. Encoded protein: CASSKQTYTRGNQPQHF.

The V and J genes are TRBV4-2 and TRBJ1-1, with D maybe TRBD1 (5 bases). The CDR3 sequence is 13 residues long. Germline CDR1 reads LGHNA; CDR2 reads YNFKEQ. V was clipped by 1 base and J by 7 bases, with 10 bases between them. The CDR3 reads CASSQAGGDEAFF. The DNA for the CDR3 is TGTGCCAGCAGCCAAGCCGGGGGAGATGAAGCTTTCTTT.

The genes are TRBV7-3 and TRBJ2-7, with 8 bases that match TRBD2. This CDR3 contains 16 residues. The V segment lost 1 base and the J segment 1 base; nucleotides outside the gene matches: 6. CDR1 and CDR2 (germline): SGHTA, FQGTGA. The CDR3 DNA follows: TGTGCCAGCAGCTTAATTAGGCTAGCGGGTTCCTACGAGCAGTACTTC. Protein product: CASSLIRLAGSYEQYF.

The V call is TRBV9, the J call TRBJ1-1; the match to TRBD1 covers 7 bases. Germline V gene data show CDR1 as SGDLS and CDR2 as YYNGEE. V lost 4 bases to trimming and J lost 1 base; unmatched junction nucleotides: 4. The CDR3 contains 14 residues. The CDR3 reads CASSNRDRNTEAFF. For the CDR3, the DNA is TGTGCCAGCAGCAACCGGGACAGGAACACTGAAGCTTTCTTT.

V is TRBV5-6 and J is TRBJ2-7, with TRBD1 as a possible D gene (5 bases). The CDR3 length is 13 residues. Trimming removed 2 bases at V and 7 bases at J, with 13 bases between. Germline loops: CDR1 SGHDT, CDR2 YYEEEE. CDR3 DNA: TGTGCCAGCAGCTTCTTGGGCCAGGGAGAGCAGTACTTC. As protein: CASSFLGQGEQYF.

This clone showed up just once. J is TRBJ2-2 and V is TRBV10-2; D gene ambiguous. The V end was cut by 3 bases, the J end by 1 base, with 6 bases between. The germline gives CDR1 WSHSY, CDR2 SAAADI. There are 14 residues in the CDR3. CDR3 sequence reads: CASSDFWNTGELFF. The CDR3 bases are TGCGCCAGCAGTGACTTCTGGAACACCGGGGAGCTGTTTTTT.

The chain uses TRBV27 and TRBJ2-2; D call uncertain. From germline, CDR1 is MNHEY and CDR2 SMNVEV (reference sequence). This CDR3 has 15 residues. V gave up 5 bases and J gave up 7 bases, with 17 bases separating them. DNA for the CDR3: TGTGCCAGCAGTCCCAGTTCCTGGGGAAGCGGGGAGCTGTTTTTT. This gives the protein CASSPSSWGSGELFF.

V usage is TRBV27 and J usage is TRBJ2-2; D ambiguous. The V end lost 4 bases, the J end lost 6 bases, and 12 bases lay between the germline ends. The CDR3 totals 14 residues. CDR1 is MNHEY and CDR2 is SMNVEV in the germline V gene (reference sequence). The CDR3 is CASSSKVAAGELFF. The CDR3 DNA sequence: TGTGCCAGCAGTTCTAAGGTGGCGGCCGGGGAGCTGTTTTTT.

The rearrangement links TRBV7-9 to TRBJ1-2; tentative D call: TRBD1 (5 bases). Germline CDR1 and CDR2: SEHNR and FQNEAQ (reference sequence). The V end was cut by 1 base, the J end by 4 bases, with 10 bases between. The CDR3 loop spans 14 amino acids. In DNA, the CDR3 is TGTGCCAGCAGCTTAGGGGGTGACAGCTATGGCTACACCTTC. Translation gives CASSLGGDSYGYTF.

This clone was seen just once. The V and J genes are TRBV12-5 and TRBJ2-7; 8 positions match TRBD1. The V gene's germline CDR1 is LGHNT and CDR2 FRNRAP. This CDR3 comprises 19 residues. Trimming removed 4 bases from V and 2 bases from J; junction bases left unmatched: 19. The CDR3 DNA sequence: TGTGCTAGTGGTTCCCCCGGGACAGGTCCTAACTCAATTCCCTACGAGCAGTACTTC. Its protein is CASGSPGTGPNSIPYEQYF. Drawing the rest from reference TRBV12-5 and TRBJ2-7, the complete variable domain is DARVTQTPRHKVTEMGQEVTMRCQPILGHNTVFWYRQTMMQGLELLAYFRNRAPLDDSGMPKDRFSAEMPDATLATLKIQPSEPRDSAVYFCASGSPGTGPNSIPYEQYFGPGTRLTVT.

This chain joins TRBV5-6 and TRBJ2-7; the match to TRBD1 covers 7 bases. CDR1 and CDR2 (germline): SGHDT, YYEEEE. The CDR3 covers 15 residues. J gave up 5 bases and V 4 bases, and 12 bases lay outside the gene matches. Here the CDR3 DNA reads TGTGCCAGCAGCCTCCGGGGACAGACCCTTCACGAGCAGTACTTC. Translating it yields CASSLRGQTLHEQYF.

The chain joins TRBV7-9 to TRBJ2-7; D unclear. Germline CDR1 SEHNR, CDR2 FQNEAQ (reference sequence). The CDR3 contains 13 residues. With 1 base removed from V and 0 bases from J, the gap between germline ends came to 4 bases. The CDR3 here is CASSLGRSYEQYF. In DNA, the CDR3 is TGTGCCAGCAGCTTAGGCCGCTCCTACGAGCAGTACTTC. The entire variable domain, with the rest obtained from reference TRBV7-9 and TRBJ2-7, is as follows: DTGVSQNPRHKITKRGQNVTFRCDPISEHNRLYWYRQTLGQGPEFLTYFQNEAQLEKSRLLSDRFSAERPKGSFSTLEIQRTEQGDSAMYLCASSLGRSYEQYFGPGTRLTVT.

The chain couples TRBV7-2 to TRBJ2-1; weak D call: TRBD2 (5 bases). CDR1 is SGHTA, CDR2 FQGNSA, per germline. V lost 1 base, J lost 0 bases, and 7 bases lay in between. The CDR3 has 15 residues. The CDR3 nucleotides are TGTGCCAGCAGCTTAGATGGGAGCTCCTACAATGAGCAGTTCTTC. Translating gives CASSLDGSSYNEQFF.